This T cell receptor (beta chain) was recovered during a study of blood T cells in healthy people across ages. General study results and limits: Diversity figures based on one million T cells were deemed too low. Versus aged donors, long-lived donors had higher diversity and more naive CD4+ cells.

Points on this clonotype: Its specificity is unknown.

Through a sample-barcoded 5' primer and a J-beta primer mix, a second PCR was run for about 6 to 11 cycles. TCRdb analysed the 5' RACE reads with MiXCR anew, one entry per CDR3 protein. The table lists roughly 1,800,000 distinct CDR3 sequences, about 50% of them singletons. The sample, around 10 milliliters of peripheral blood, was drawn from each donor. Source material: blood. The TCR originated in a woman in her 40s in good health.

Here the CDR3 reads CASSQTDRGPYDEQFF. CDR3 nucleotides: TGTGCCAGCAGCCAGACGGACAGGGGGCCGTACGATGAGCAGTTCTTC. The V and J genes are TRBV14 and TRBJ2-1, with 11 positions matching TRBD1. V shed 3 bases, J shed 8 bases, and the junction held 9 bases outside the gene matches. From germline, CDR1 is SGHDN and CDR2 FVKESK. The CDR3 consists of 16 residues.